Presented here are 19 T cell receptor beta chains from one specimen sequenced in a study of blood T cell repertoires in COVID-19 (dated by TCRdb to between 2020 and 2021). The library was generated by the immunoSEQ multiplex PCR assay. Drawn from immuneACCESS, this table holds only the in-frame rearrangements with V and J called that TCRdb kept. Clones are partly lost; checked studies trace under half to an unresolved V gene and leave the rest unexplained. This sample holds approximately 150,000 clones; 80% to 90% were observed only once. The ten largest clones capture roughly 2.6% of the sample. The sample comprised peripheral blood. Receptor source: a human donor with acute or convalescent COVID-19. The donor label of this sample is uncertain.

This chain connects TRBV19 to TRBJ2-5; TRBD1 agrees at 8 bases. The CDR3 loop spans 14 amino acids. Per the germline V gene, CDR1 is LNHDA and CDR2 is SQIVND (reference sequence). With V trimmed by 5 bases and J by 2 bases, 4 bases remained unmatched. The chain's CDR3 is CASSSQGAQETQYF. The DNA for the CDR3 is TGTGCCAGTAGTTCTCAGGGGGCGCAAGAGACCCAGTACTTC.

The V call is TRBV19, the J call TRBJ1-6; 9 bases agree with TRBD1. CDR1 and CDR2 from the germline V gene are LNHDA and SQIVND (reference sequence). The CDR3 consists of 17 residues. V shed 3 bases and J 10 bases; nucleotides not matched to a gene: 13. CDR3 coding DNA: TGTGCCAGTAGTATGAGGTTTGGGGACAGGGAGGCCTCACCCCTCCACTTT. Translating it yields CASSMRFGDREASPLHF.

This chain links TRBV18 with TRBJ2-7; TRBD1 agrees at 8 bases. J lost 5 bases, V lost 0 bases, and 3 bases had no gene match. The CDR3 is made up of 14 amino acids. Germline lookup yields CDR1 KGHSH and CDR2 LQKENI. In DNA, the CDR3 is TGTGCCAGCTCACCACCGGACAGGGAGGACGAGCAGTACTTC. Translation: CASSPPDREDEQYF.

CDR3 sequence: CASRTGDVNTEAFF. CDR3 DNA sequence: TGCGCCAGCAGGACAGGGGATGTCAACACTGAAGCTTTCTTT. The chain is built from TRBV5-1 and TRBJ1-1; 8 bases match TRBD1. After removal of 5 bases from V and 2 bases from J, the junction contained 5 bases not matched to a gene. Germline CDR1 and CDR2: SGHRS and YFSETQ. The CDR3 loop spans 14 amino acids.

The rearrangement links TRBV19 to TRBJ2-7, with 12 nucleotides matching TRBD2. In germline, CDR1 is LNHDA, CDR2 SQIVND (reference sequence). This CDR3 spans 14 amino acids. Unmatched junction bases numbered 2, after V lost 6 bases and J lost 2 bases. The CDR3 region is CASRRLAGAYEQYF. CDR3 coding DNA: TGTGCCAGTAGACGACTAGCGGGGGCCTACGAGCAGTACTTC.

This chain joins TRBV2 and TRBJ1-4, with TRBD1 matching 9 bases. Trimming took 5 bases from V and 6 from J; bases not matched to a gene: 7. The CDR3 totals 15 residues. From germline, CDR1 is SNHLY and CDR2 FYNNEI. The DNA of the CDR3 is TGTGCCAGCAGTTTGGGGACAGGGTTTTATGAAAAACTGTTTTTT. It is translated as CASSLGTGFYEKLFF.

The rearrangement links TRBV2 to TRBJ1-1, with a weak D call TRBD1 (5 bases). CDR1 and CDR2 (germline): SNHLY, FYNNEI. The CDR3 runs to 17 residues. V was clipped by 0 bases and J by 3 bases, with 17 bases between them. The CDR3 DNA sequence: TGTGCCAGCAGTGAAGCAGGAGGGAGAAGGGGCTACACTGAAGCTTTCTTT. Protein: CASSEAGGRRGYTEAFF.

This chain joins TRBV7-6 and TRBJ1-2; maybe TRBD1 (5 bases). CDR1 is SGHVS, CDR2 FNYEAQ, per germline. Trimming shortened V by 2 bases and J by 0 bases, and 10 bases separated the two germline ends. CDR3 length: 15 residues. The CDR3 DNA reads as TGTGCCAGCAGCTTAATGACAGATACTAACTATGGCTACACCTTC. Amino acid sequence: CASSLMTDTNYGYTF.

V usage is TRBV6-5 and J usage is TRBJ1-4, with D unresolved. The germline CDR1 and CDR2 sequences are MNHEY and SVGAGI. CDR3 length equals 14 residues. Trimming shortened V by 0 bases and J by 5 bases, and 7 bases separated the two germline ends. The CDR3 region is CASSYSRMNEKLFF. The CDR3 coding sequence is TGTGCCAGCAGTTACTCGAGGATGAATGAAAAACTGTTTTTT.

The chain carries TRBV4-3 and TRBJ2-1, with 8 nucleotides matching TRBD1. Trimming cost V 4 bases and J 4 bases; bases outside gene matches: 3. Germline CDR1 is LGHNA and CDR2 is YSLEER. CDR3 length: 14 residues. The CDR3, as DNA: TGCGCCAGCAGCCCGGGACAGGAGTACAATGAGCAGTTCTTC. Its protein product is CASSPGQEYNEQFF.

The J gene is TRBJ1-1, the V gene TRBV24-1; weak D call: TRBD1 (6 bases). V lost 0 bases and J 4 bases, leaving 14 bases between the germline ends. The CDR3 loop spans 16 amino acids. Germline values: CDR1 KGHDR, CDR2 SFDVKD. The CDR3: CATSDLIRAGVTEAFF. Written as DNA, the CDR3 is TGTGCCACCAGTGATTTGATTAGGGCAGGGGTCACTGAAGCTTTCTTT.

V is TRBV7-2 and J is TRBJ1-6, with no clear D. Looked up from germline, CDR1 is SGHTA and CDR2 is FQGNSA. Trimming shortened V by 2 bases and J by 7 bases, and 12 bases separated the two germline ends. The CDR3 has 15 amino acids. The CDR3 spells CASSLTEAGNSPLHF. In nucleotides, the CDR3 is TGTGCCAGCAGCTTAACGGAGGCCGGCAATTCACCCCTCCACTTT.

In this sample, this clone turned up many times. The V and J genes are TRBV5-1 and TRBJ1-2, with TRBD1 matching over 12 bases. This CDR3 comprises 17 residues. Germline-derived CDR1 and CDR2 are SGHRS and YFSETQ. V trimming: 4 bases; J trimming: 6 bases; junction bases outside the gene matches: 13. CDR3 sequence (DNA): TGCGCCAGCAGCCAGGATGTACCGGGACAGGGGGCAGATGGCTACACCTTC. Translation gives CASSQDVPGQGADGYTF.

The chain uses TRBV29-1 and TRBJ1-2; TRBD1 matches at 7 bases. The V gene's germline CDR1 is SQVTM and CDR2 ANQGSEA. The CDR3 totals 10 residues. The V segment lost 6 bases and the J segment 7 bases; nucleotides outside the gene matches: 2. Written as DNA, the CDR3 is TGCAGCGTAGGACAGGTTGGCTACACCTTC. As protein: CSVGQVGYTF.

The rearrangement uses TRBV15 and TRBJ1-6; 8 bases fit TRBD1. V lost 3 bases, J lost 8 bases, and 3 bases stayed unmatched. Germline CDR1 is LNHNV and CDR2 is YYDKDF (reference sequence). CDR3 length: 14 residues. CDR3 amino acids: CATSRDRDYSPLHF. CDR3 DNA sequence: TGTGCCACCAGCAGGGACAGGGATTATTCACCCCTCCACTTT.

The chain links TRBV18 to TRBJ2-2; no reliable D call. The CDR3 is made up of 15 amino acids. With 2 bases removed from V and 2 bases from J, the gap between germline ends came to 9 bases. Germline V gives CDR1 KGHSH, CDR2 LQKENI. The CDR3 DNA sequence: TGTGCCAGCTCACCAGCTGGGCTTAACACCGGGGAGCTGTTTTTT. Its translation is CASSPAGLNTGELFF. The full variable domain, with the rest looked up from reference TRBV18 and TRBJ2-2, is NAGVMQNPRHLVRRRGQEARLRCSPMKGHSHVYWYRQLPEEGLKFMVYLQKENIIDESGMPKERFSAEFPKEGPSILRIQQVVRGDSAAYFCASSPAGLNTGELFFGEGSRLTVL.

This chain links TRBV7-9 with TRBJ1-1; D uncertain. The CDR3 length is 14 residues. Germline V gives CDR1 SEHNR, CDR2 FQNEAQ (reference sequence). Trimming took off 1 base at V and 0 bases at J, with 6 bases between the two ends. The CDR3 loop reads CASSLGPMNTEAFF. CDR3 sequence (DNA): TGTGCCAGCAGCTTAGGGCCAATGAACACTGAAGCTTTCTTT.

The chain's CDR3 is CASSTNRGIYSSSGNTIYF. CDR3 DNA: TGTGCCAGTAGTACAAACAGGGGCATCTACTCCTCCTCTGGAAACACCATATATTTT. J is TRBJ1-3 and V is TRBV19; TRBD1 aligns across 7 bases. There are 19 residues in the CDR3. The ends lost 4 bases at V and 0 bases at J; junction bases unmatched: 15. Germline V gene sequence: CDR1 LNHDA, CDR2 SQIVND (reference sequence).

The chain recombines TRBV4-1 with TRBJ2-4, with TRBD1 matching over 11 bases. Germline values: CDR1 MGHRA, CDR2 YSYEKL. J was trimmed by 4 bases and V by 8 bases; bases with no gene match: 10. This CDR3 has 16 amino acids. In DNA, the CDR3 is TGCGCCAGCCCGAGGACAGGGGGCTTTTTTAAAAACATTCAGTACTTC. Translated, it gives CASPRTGGFFKNIQYF.